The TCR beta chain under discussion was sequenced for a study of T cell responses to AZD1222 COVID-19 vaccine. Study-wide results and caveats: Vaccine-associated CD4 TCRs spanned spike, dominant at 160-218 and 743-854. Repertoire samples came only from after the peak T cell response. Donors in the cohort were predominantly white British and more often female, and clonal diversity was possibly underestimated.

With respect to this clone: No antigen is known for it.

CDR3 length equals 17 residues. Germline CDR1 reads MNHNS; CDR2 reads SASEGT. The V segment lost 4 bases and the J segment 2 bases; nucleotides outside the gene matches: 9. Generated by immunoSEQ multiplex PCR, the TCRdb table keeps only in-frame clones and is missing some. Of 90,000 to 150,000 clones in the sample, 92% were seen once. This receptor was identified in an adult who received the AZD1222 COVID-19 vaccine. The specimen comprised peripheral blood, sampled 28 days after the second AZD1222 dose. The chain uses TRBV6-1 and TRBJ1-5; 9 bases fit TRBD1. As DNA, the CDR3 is TGTGCCAGCAGTGGAATTCTGACAGGGGGACGCAATCAGCCCCAGCATTTT. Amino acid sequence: CASSGILTGGRNQPQHF.